Here is one TCR beta chain with its context. The data were obtained in a study of cytomegalovirus exposure and HLA in healthy donors. With 60 Vbeta and 13 Jbeta primers, the PCR was carried out. Libraries were prepared by immunoSEQ multiplex PCR; TCRdb keeps only in-frame clonotypes and omits some of them. The data hold about 150,000 clones, with around 74% observed a single time. Between the trimmed V and J ends, which lost 3 bases and 3 bases, there was a span of 12 bases. The CDR3 is 15 residues long. Germline CDR1 reads KGHSH; CDR2 reads LQKENI. Material for sequencing was PBMCs. The receptor's source is a middle-aged man in good health and CMV-seropositive. This chain uses TRBV18 with TRBJ1-5; perhaps TRBD1 as D (6 bases). CDR3 nucleotides: TGTGCCAGCTCACCGTTACAGGGAAACAATCAGCCCCAGCATTTT. Protein sequence: CASSPLQGNNQPQHF.